This T cell receptor beta chain came from a study of blood T cells in healthy people across ages. Note on this clonotype: Antigen: not known.

Study results and caveats: With unsorted PBMCs, a conclusive comparison of naive versus antigen-experienced cells was not possible.

A J-beta primer mix and a sample-barcoded 5' primer were used in a second PCR of roughly 6 to 11 cycles. Every sample gave at least 2.5 million paired-end reads containing CDR3. TCRdb passed the 5' RACE reads through MiXCR, listing each CDR3 protein once. The sample yields 750,000 to 1,000,000 distinct CDR3 sequences, 29% seen once. The germline CDR1 and CDR2 sequences are MNHEY and SMNVEV (reference sequence). The ends were cut back, 6 bases at V and 2 bases at J, with 11 bases in the middle. The CDR3 totals 13 residues. These data are also associated with another study on T cells of mothers and their children. As that report states: In cDNA synthesis, all of the extracted RNA was used at roughly 1.5 ug per 15 ul.

This sequence joins TRBV27 and TRBJ2-7; D gene ambiguous. The sequenced sample was blood. This receptor was obtained from a woman between 40 and 55 years old in good health. The DNA for the CDR3 is TGTGCCAGCAGAACGGCAGAACCCTACGAGCAGTACTTC. Its translation: CASRTAEPYEQYF.